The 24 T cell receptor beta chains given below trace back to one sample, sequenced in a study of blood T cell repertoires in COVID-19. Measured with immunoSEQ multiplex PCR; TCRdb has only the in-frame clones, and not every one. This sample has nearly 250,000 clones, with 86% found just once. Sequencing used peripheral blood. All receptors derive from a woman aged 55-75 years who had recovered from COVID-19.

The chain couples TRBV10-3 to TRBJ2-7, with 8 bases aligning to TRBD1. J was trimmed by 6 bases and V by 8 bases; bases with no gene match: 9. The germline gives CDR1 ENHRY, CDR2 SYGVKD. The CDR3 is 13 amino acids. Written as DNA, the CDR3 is TGTGCCATCGCCGGCAGGGGGCTGGGCGAGCAGTACTTC. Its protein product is CAIAGRGLGEQYF.

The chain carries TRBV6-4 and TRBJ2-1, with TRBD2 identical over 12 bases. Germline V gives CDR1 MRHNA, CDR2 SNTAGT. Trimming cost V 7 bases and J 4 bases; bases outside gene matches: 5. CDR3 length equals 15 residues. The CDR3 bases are TGTGCCAGCACTACGGGACTAGCGGGTTACAATGAGCAGTTCTTC. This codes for CASTTGLAGYNEQFF.

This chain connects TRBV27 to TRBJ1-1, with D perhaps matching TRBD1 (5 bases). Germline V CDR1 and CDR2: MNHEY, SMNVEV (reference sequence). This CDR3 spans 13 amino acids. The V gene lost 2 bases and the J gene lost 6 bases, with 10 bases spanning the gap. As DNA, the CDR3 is TGTGCCAGCAGTTTAACCAGGGTCGCTGAAGCTTTCTTT. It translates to CASSLTRVAEAFF.

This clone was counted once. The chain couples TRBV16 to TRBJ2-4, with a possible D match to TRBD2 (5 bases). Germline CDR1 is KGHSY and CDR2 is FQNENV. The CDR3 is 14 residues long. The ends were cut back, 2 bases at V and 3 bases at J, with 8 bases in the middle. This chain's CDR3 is CASSQASRKNIQYF. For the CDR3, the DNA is TGTGCCAGCAGCCAAGCTAGCCGCAAAAACATTCAGTACTTC.

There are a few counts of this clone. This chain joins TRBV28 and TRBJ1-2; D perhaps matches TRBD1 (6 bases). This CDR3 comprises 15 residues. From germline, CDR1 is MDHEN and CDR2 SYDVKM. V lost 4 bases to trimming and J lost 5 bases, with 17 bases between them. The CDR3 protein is CASSSLTGQLYGYTF. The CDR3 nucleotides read TGTGCCAGCAGTTCCCTCACTGGACAGTTATATGGCTACACCTTC.

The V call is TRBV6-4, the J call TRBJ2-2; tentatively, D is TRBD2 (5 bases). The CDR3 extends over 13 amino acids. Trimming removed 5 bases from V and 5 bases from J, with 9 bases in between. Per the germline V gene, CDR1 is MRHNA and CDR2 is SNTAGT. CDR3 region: CASSHGETGELFF. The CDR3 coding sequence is TGTGCCAGCAGTCACGGGGAGACCGGGGAGCTGTTTTTT.

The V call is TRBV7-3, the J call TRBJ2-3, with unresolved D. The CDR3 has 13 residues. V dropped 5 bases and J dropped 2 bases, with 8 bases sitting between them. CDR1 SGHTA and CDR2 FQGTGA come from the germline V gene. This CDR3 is CASSVNPTDTQYF. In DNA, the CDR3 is TGTGCCAGCAGCGTTAATCCCACAGATACGCAGTATTTT.

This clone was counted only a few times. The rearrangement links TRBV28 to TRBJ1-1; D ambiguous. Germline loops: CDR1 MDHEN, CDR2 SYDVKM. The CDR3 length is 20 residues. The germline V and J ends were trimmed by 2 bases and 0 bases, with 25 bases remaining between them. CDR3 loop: CASSLVVGLSSGRLNTEAFF. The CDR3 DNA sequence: TGTGCCAGCAGTTTAGTCGTAGGTCTCTCTAGTGGGAGGCTGAACACTGAAGCTTTCTTT.

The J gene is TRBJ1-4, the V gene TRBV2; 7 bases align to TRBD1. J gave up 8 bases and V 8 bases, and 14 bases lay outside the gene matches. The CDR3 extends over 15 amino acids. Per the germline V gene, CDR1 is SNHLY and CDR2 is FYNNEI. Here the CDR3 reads CASGQARLGQEKLFF. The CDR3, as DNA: TGTGCCAGCGGACAGGCCCGTTTGGGGCAGGAAAAACTGTTTTTT.

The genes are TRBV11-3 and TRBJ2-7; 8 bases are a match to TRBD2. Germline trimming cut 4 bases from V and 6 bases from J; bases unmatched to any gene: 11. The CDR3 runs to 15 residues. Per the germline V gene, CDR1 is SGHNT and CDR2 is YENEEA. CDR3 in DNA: TGTGCCAGCAGCTCGGGGGTAGCGGGGTTTGGCGAGCAGTACTTC. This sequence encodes CASSSGVAGFGEQYF.

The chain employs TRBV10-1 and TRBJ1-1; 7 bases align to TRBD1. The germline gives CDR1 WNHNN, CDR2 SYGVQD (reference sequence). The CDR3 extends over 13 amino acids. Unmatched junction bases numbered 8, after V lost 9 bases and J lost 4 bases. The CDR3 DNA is TGCGCCAGGAGTCGGACAGGCGTCACTGAAGCTTTCTTT. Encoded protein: CARSRTGVTEAFF.

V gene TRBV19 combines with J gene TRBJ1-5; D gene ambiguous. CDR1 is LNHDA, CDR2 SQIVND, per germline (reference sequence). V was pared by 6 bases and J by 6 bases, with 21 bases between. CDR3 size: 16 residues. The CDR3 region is CASSDGFGWGAQPQHF. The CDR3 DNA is TGTGCCAGTAGCGACGGGTTTGGGTGGGGAGCTCAGCCCCAGCATTTT.

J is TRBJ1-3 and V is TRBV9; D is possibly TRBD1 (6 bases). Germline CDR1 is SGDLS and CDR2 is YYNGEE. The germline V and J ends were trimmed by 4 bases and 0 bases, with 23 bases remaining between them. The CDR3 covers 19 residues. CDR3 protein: CASSSGGVSSGASGNTIYF. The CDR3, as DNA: TGTGCCAGCAGCTCGGGGGGTGTGTCGTCAGGGGCCTCTGGAAACACCATATATTTT.

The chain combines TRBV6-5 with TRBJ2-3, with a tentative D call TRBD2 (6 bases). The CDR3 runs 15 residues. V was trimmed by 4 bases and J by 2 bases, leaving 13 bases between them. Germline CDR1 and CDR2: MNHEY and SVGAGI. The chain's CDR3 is CASSSGTLHTDTQYF. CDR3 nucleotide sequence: TGTGCCAGCAGTTCCGGGACTCTCCACACAGATACGCAGTATTTT.

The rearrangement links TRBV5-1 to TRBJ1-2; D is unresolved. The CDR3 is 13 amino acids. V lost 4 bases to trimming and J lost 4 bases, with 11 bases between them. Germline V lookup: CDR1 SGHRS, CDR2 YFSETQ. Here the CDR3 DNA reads TGCGCCAGCAGCCAGGTCCCTTCCTATGGCTACACCTTC. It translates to CASSQVPSYGYTF.

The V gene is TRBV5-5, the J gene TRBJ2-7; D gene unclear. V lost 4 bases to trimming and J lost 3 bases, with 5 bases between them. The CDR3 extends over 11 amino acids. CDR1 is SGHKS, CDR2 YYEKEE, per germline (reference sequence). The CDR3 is CASSLNYEQYF. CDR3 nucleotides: TGTGCCAGCAGCCTTAACTACGAGCAGTACTTC. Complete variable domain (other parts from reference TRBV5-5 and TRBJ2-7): DAGVTQSPTHLIKTRGQQVTLRCSPISGHKSVSWYQQVLGQGPQFIFQYYEKEERGRGNFPDRFSARQFPNYSSELNVNALLLGDSALYLCASSLNYEQYFGPGTRLTVT.

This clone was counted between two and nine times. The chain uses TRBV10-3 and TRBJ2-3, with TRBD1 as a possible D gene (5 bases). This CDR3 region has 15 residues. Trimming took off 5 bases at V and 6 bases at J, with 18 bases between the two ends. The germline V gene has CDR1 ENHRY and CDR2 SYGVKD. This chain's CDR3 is CAISNAGQGDDTQYF. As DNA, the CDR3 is TGTGCCATCAGTAACGCCGGGCAGGGCGACGATACGCAGTATTTT.

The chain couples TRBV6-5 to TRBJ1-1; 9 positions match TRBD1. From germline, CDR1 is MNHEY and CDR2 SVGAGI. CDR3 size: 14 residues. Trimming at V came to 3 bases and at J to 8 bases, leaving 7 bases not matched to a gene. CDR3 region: CASSYLDRGTEAFF. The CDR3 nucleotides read TGTGCCAGCAGTTATTTGGACAGGGGCACAGAAGCTTTCTTT.

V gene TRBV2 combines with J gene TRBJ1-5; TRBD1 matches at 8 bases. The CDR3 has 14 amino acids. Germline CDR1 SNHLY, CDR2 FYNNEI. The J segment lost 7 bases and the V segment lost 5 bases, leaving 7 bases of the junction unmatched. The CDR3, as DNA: TGTGCCAGCAGTCCGGGACAGGTCCGGCAGCCCCAGCATTTT. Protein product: CASSPGQVRQPQHF.

The CDR3: CASSLDVGNEQFF. CDR3 sequence (DNA): TGCGCCAGCAGCTTGGACGTCGGGAATGAGCAGTTCTTC. The chain couples TRBV5-1 to TRBJ2-1, with D unclear. The V gene lost 0 bases and the J gene lost 7 bases, with 8 bases spanning the gap. The CDR3 consists of 13 residues. Germline assignment: CDR1 SGHRS and CDR2 YFSETQ.

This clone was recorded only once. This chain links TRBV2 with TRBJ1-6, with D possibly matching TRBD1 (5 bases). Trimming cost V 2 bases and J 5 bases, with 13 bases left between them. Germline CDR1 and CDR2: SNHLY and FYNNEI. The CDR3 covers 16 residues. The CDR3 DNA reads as TGTGCCAGCAGTGAAACCCAGGGAAGAGATAATTCACCCCTCCACTTT. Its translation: CASSETQGRDNSPLHF.

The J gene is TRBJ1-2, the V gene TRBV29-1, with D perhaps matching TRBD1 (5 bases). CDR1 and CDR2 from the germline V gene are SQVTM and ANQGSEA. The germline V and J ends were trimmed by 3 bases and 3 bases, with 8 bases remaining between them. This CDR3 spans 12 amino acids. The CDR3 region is CSVDRVDYGYTF. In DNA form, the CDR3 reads TGCAGCGTTGACAGGGTGGACTATGGCTACACCTTC.

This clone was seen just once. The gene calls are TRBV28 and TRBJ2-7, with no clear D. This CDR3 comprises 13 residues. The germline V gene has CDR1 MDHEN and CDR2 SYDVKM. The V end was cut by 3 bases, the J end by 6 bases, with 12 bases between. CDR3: CASSLGRPREQYF. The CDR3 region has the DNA TGTGCCAGCAGTTTGGGCAGGCCTCGCGAGCAGTACTTC.

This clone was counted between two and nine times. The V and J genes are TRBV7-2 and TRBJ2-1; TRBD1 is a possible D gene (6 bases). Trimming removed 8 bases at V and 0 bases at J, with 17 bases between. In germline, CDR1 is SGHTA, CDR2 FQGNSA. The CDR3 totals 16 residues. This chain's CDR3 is CASHPDRQSSYNEQFF. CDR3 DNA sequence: TGTGCCAGCCATCCAGACAGGCAGAGCTCCTACAATGAGCAGTTCTTC.